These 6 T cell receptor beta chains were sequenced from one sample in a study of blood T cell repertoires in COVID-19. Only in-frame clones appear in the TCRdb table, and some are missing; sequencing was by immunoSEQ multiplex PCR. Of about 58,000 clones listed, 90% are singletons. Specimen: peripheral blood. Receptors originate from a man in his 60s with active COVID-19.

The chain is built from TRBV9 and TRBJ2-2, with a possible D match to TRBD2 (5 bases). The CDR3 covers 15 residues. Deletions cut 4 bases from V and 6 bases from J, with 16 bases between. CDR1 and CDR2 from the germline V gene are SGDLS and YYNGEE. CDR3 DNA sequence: TGTGCCAGCAGCCTGGCCGCGTCGGGGTCCGGGGAGCTGTTTTTT. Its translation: CASSLAASGSGELFF.

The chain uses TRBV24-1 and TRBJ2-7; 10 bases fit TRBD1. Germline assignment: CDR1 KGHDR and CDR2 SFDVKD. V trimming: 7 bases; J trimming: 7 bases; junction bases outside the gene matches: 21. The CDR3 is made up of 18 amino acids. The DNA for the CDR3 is TGTGCCACCAGCGAAGAGTCGGACAGGGGGAAGACAAGGAGAGAGCAGTACTTC. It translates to CATSEESDRGKTRREQYF.

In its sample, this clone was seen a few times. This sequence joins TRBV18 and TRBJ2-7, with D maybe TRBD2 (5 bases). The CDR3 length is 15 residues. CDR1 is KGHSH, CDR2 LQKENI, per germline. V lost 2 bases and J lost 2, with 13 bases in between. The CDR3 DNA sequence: TGTGCCAGCTCACCAATGCGCGGACTCACCTACGAGCAGTACTTC. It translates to CASSPMRGLTYEQYF.

In DNA form, the CDR3 reads TGTGCCAGCGGGAGAGGCGGCACCACAGATACGCAGTATTTT. Translated, it gives CASGRGGTTDTQYF. The genes are TRBV27 and TRBJ2-3, with a weak D call TRBD2 (5 bases). The CDR3 covers 14 residues. In germline, CDR1 is MNHEY, CDR2 SMNVEV (reference sequence). V was pared by 8 bases and J by 2 bases, with 14 bases between.

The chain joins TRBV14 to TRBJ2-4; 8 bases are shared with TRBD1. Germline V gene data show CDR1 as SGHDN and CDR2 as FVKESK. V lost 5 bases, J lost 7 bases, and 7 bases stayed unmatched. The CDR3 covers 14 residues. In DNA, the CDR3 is TGTGCCAGCAGCGGACAGGGACAGGTCAACATTCAGTACTTC. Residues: CASSGQGQVNIQYF.

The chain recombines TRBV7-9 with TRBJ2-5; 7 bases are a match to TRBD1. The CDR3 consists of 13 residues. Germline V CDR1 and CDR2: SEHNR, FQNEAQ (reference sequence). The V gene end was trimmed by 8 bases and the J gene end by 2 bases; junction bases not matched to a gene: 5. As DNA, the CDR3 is TGTGCCAGCGGTCAGGGGGATCAAGAGACCCAGTACTTC. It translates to CASGQGDQETQYF. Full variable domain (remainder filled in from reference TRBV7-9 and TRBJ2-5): DTGVSQNPRHKITKRGQNVTFRCDPISEHNRLYWYRQTLGQGPEFLTYFQNEAQLEKSRLLSDRFSAERPKGSFSTLEIQRTEQGDSAMYLCASGQGDQETQYFGPGTRLLVL.